Described below is a single TCR beta chain sequence and its context. Its antigen is undetermined. Documented time point: persistent/refractory GD, antithyroid drugs over 5 years with positive TRAb. After RNA was extracted from PBMCs, the TCR library was made from it. Graves' disease diagnoses followed American Thyroid Association guidelines. With iRepertoire HTBI primers and Arm-PCR of CDR3 regions, TCR beta libraries were built. Authors' methods: Analysis of the samples identified roughly 62 TRBV and 15 or so TRBJ segments. TCRdb reprocessed the multiplex PCR reads with MiXCR, giving one entry per CDR3 protein. What appears here as the V and J calls and clone size reflects TCRdb's work, not the paper's. The data show hundreds of thousands of distinct CDR3 sequences, around 23% seen once. This record comes from a study of regulatory T cells in long-lasting Graves disease. General study results and limits: Persistent-disease Graves' patients showed less TCR diversity than new cases.

V gave up 6 bases and J gave up 2 bases; unmatched junction bases: 2. The CDR3 sequence is 13 residues long. Germline CDR1 reads MGHDK; CDR2 reads SYGVNS. The input for sequencing was peripheral blood mononuclear cells (PBMCs), taken when the disease was refractory, from a patient treated with antithyroid drugs. This TCR came from a female donor with Graves disease. V and J are TRBV25-1 and TRBJ2-3, with 7 bases fitting TRBD2. The CDR3 is CASSSGNTDTQYF. In DNA, the CDR3 is TGTGCCAGCAGCAGCGGGAACACAGATACGCAGTATTTT. Filled out from reference TRBV25-1 and TRBJ2-3, the complete variable domain reads EADIYQTPRYLVIGTGKKITLECSQTMGHDKMYWYQQDPGMELHLIHYSYGVNSTEKGDLSSESTVSRIRTEHFPLTLESARPSHTSQYLCASSSGNTDTQYFGPGTRLTVL.